Shown below are 9 T cell receptor beta chains from a single sample sequenced in a study of spatial heterogeneity in lung cancer. Time point specified: sample taken at primary tumor resection. The sequenced material consisted of unsorted whole RNA from tumor, nontumor lung or frozen PBMC. TCRdb analysed the 5' RACE reads with MiXCR anew, one entry per CDR3 protein. The table has about 17,000 distinct CDR3 sequences, over 20% seen once; the top ten hold about 20%. The sample consisted of PBMCs, taken at surgery. These receptors originate from a female donor with early-stage non-small cell lung cancer.

This clonotype came up many times. V gene TRBV28 combines with J gene TRBJ1-5; 11 positions match TRBD1. With V trimmed by 7 bases and J by 0 bases, 8 bases remained unmatched. Germline-derived CDR1 and CDR2 are MDHEN and SYDVKM. The CDR3 totals 17 residues. The CDR3 DNA sequence: TGTGCCAGCACCCGAAGAGGGACAGGGGGTAGCAATCAGCCCCAGCATTTT. It codes for CASTRRGTGGSNQPQHF.

The chain recombines TRBV10-3 with TRBJ2-7, with 7 bases that match TRBD2. Germline CDR1 is ENHRY and CDR2 is SYGVKD. V gave up 10 bases and J gave up 2 bases; unmatched junction bases: 11. The CDR3 totals 14 residues. The CDR3 coding sequence is TGTGCCACCCTCGATCAGCGGGAAACCTACGAGCAGTACTTC. It specifies CATLDQRETYEQYF.

This clonotype came up a few times. The CDR3 loop is CATSDRIGASYNEQFF. The CDR3 DNA follows: TGTGCCACCAGTGATCGGATAGGGGCATCCTACAATGAGCAGTTCTTC. V and J are TRBV24-1 and TRBJ2-1, with D tentatively TRBD1 (5 bases). V was cut by 3 bases and J by 1 base, with 12 bases left in between. This CDR3 is built from 16 residues. In germline, CDR1 is KGHDR, CDR2 SFDVKD.

This clonotype was counted ten times or more. The chain couples TRBV20-1 to TRBJ1-1; possibly TRBD1 for D (5 bases). Trimming removed 5 bases from V and 6 bases from J, with 13 bases in between. This CDR3 has 12 residues. Germline-derived CDR1 and CDR2 are DFQATT and SNEGSKA (reference sequence). The CDR3 sequence: CSAYRLRAEAFF. The CDR3 DNA sequence: TGCAGTGCTTACAGGCTTCGGGCTGAAGCTTTCTTT.

This clonotype was counted at least ten times. The CDR3 here is CASSFRAPQPQHF. CDR3 bases: TGTGCCAGCAGTTTCAGGGCACCTCAGCCCCAGCATTTT. The chain joins TRBV27 to TRBJ1-5; a weak D match, TRBD1 (5 bases). The CDR3 covers 13 residues. V dropped 3 bases and J dropped 6 bases, with 9 bases sitting between them. Germline V gene sequence: CDR1 MNHEY, CDR2 SMNVEV (reference sequence).

There are many counts of this clonotype. The chain combines TRBV6-5 with TRBJ1-1; D remains ambiguous. V was clipped by 7 bases and J by 1 base, with 4 bases between them. Germline-derived CDR1 and CDR2 are MNHEY and SVGAGI. The CDR3 spans 11 residues. This CDR3 reads CASTGNTEAFF. CDR3 bases: TGTGCCAGCACAGGGAACACTGAAGCTTTCTTT.

V usage is TRBV27 and J usage is TRBJ2-7; TRBD1 aligns across 7 bases. CDR1 is MNHEY, CDR2 SMNVEV, per germline (reference sequence). The CDR3 is 12 amino acids. Trimming took 5 bases from V and 5 from J; bases not matched to a gene: 3. The CDR3 coding sequence is TGTGCCAGCAGTGAAAGGGGGCACGAGCAGTACTTC. It is translated as CASSERGHEQYF.

V and J are TRBV25-1 and TRBJ1-3, with a weak D call TRBD1 (5 bases). The V end was cut by 4 bases, the J end by 1 base, with 8 bases between. This CDR3 contains 14 residues. Per the germline V gene, CDR1 is MGHDK and CDR2 is SYGVNS. The CDR3 coding sequence is TGTGCCAGCAGTGCGACAGATTCTGGAAACACCATATATTTT. Amino acids: CASSATDSGNTIYF.

This clonotype was observed many times. The chain carries TRBV6-5 and TRBJ2-7, with TRBD1 matching over 7 bases. The CDR3 runs to 15 residues. Trimming removed 2 bases from V and 3 bases from J; junction bases left unmatched: 7. Germline lookup yields CDR1 MNHEY and CDR2 SVGAGI. As DNA, the CDR3 is TGTGCCAGCAGTTACAACAGGGGCGCAGGCTACGAGCAGTACTTC. Translating it yields CASSYNRGAGYEQYF.